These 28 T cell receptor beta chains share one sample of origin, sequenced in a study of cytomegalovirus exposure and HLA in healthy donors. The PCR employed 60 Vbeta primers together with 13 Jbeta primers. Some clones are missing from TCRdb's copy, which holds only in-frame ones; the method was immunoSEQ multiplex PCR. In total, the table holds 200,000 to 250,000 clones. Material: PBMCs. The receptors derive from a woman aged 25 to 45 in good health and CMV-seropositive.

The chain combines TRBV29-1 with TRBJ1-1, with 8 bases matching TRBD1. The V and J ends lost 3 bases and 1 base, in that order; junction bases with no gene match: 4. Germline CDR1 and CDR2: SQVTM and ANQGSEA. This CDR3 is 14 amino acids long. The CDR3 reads CSVEVRGRNTEAFF. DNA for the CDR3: TGCAGCGTTGAGGTCAGGGGGCGGAACACTGAAGCTTTCTTT.

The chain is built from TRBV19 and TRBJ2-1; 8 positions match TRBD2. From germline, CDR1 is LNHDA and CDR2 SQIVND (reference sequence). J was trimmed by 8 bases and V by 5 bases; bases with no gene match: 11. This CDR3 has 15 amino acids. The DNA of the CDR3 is TGTGCCAGTAGTGACCCGGGAGCGGGGGCATATGAGCAGTTCTTC. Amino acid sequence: CASSDPGAGAYEQFF. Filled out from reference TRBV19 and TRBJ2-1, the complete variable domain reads DGGITQSPKYLFRKEGQNVTLSCEQNLNHDAMYWYRQDPGQGLRLIYYSQIVNDFQKGDIAEGYSVSREKKESFPLTVTSAQKNPTAFYLCASSDPGAGAYEQFFGPGTRLTVL.

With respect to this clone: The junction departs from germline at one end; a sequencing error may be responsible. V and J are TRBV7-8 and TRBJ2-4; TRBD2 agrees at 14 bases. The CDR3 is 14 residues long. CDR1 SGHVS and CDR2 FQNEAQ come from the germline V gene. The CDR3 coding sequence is TGTGCCAGCAGCTCTAAGGGGACTAGCGGGGGCAGGAACTTC. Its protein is CASSSKGTSGGRNF.

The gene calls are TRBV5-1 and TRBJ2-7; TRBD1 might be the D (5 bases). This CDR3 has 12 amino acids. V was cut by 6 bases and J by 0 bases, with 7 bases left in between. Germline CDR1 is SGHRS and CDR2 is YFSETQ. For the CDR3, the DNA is TGCGCCAGCAAAGGGGACTCCTACGAGCAGTACTTC. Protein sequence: CASKGDSYEQYF.

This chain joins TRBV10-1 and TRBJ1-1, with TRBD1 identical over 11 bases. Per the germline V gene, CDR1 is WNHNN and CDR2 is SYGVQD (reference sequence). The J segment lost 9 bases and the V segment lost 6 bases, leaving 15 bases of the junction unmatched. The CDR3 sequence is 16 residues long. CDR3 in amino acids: CASSEGQGARGVKAFF. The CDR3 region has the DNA TGCGCCAGCAGCGAAGGACAGGGGGCCAGAGGAGTAAAAGCTTTCTTT.

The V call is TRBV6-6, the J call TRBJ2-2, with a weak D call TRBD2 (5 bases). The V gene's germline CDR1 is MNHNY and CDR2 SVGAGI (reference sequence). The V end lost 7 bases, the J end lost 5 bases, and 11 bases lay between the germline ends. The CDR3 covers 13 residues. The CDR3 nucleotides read TGTGCCAGCACACCGAGGGTTACCGGGGAGCTGTTTTTT. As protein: CASTPRVTGELFF.

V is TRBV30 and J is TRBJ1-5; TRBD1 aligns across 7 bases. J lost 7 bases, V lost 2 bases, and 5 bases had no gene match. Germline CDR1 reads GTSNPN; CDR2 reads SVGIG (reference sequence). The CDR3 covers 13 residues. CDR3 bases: TGTGCCTGGAGTACTACAGGGGCCCAGCCCCAGCATTTT. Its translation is CAWSTTGAQPQHF.

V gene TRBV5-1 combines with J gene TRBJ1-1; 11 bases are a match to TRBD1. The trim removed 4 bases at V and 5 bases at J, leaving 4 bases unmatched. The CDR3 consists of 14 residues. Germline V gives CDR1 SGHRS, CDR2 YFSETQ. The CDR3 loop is CASSPGTGGTEAFF. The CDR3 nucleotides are TGCGCCAGCAGCCCTGGGACAGGGGGTACTGAAGCTTTCTTT.

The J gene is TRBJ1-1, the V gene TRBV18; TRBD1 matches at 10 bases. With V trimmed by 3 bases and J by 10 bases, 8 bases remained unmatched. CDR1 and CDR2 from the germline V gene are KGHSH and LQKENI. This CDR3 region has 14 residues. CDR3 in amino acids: CASSPTGTGERAFF. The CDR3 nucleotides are TGTGCCAGCTCACCTACCGGGACAGGGGAAAGAGCTTTCTTT. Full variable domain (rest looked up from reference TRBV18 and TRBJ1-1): NAGVMQNPRHLVRRRGQEARLRCSPMKGHSHVYWYRQLPEEGLKFMVYLQKENIIDESGMPKERFSAEFPKEGPSILRIQQVVRGDSAAYFCASSPTGTGERAFFGQGTRLTVV.

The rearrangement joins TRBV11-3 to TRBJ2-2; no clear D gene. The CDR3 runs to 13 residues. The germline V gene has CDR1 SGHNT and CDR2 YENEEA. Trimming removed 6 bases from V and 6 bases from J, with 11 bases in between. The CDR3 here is CASSYVTAGELFF. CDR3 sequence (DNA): TGTGCCAGCAGTTACGTTACGGCCGGGGAGCTGTTTTTT.

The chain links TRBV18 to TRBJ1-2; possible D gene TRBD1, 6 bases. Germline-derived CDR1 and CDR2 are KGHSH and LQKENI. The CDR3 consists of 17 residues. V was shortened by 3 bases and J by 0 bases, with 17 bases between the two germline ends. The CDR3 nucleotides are TGTGCCAGCTCACCCCCAGGGGTTCCTTCTTCTAACTATGGCTACACCTTC. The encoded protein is CASSPPGVPSSNYGYTF.

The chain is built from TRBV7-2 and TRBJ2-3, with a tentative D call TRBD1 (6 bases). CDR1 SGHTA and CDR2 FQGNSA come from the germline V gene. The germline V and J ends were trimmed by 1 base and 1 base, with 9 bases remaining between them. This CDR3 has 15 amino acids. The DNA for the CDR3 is TGTGCCAGCAGCTTAGGGGGGCAGGGCACAGATACGCAGTATTTT. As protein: CASSLGGQGTDTQYF.

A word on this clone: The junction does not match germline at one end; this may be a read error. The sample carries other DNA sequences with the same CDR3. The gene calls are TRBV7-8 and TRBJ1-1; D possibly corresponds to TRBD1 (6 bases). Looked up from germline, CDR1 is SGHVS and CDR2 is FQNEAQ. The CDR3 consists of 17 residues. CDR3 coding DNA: TGTGCCAGCAGCTGGACGGCGGGTGGTCCAGGGGACACTGAAGCCTTCTTT. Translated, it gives CASSWTAGGPGDTEAFF.

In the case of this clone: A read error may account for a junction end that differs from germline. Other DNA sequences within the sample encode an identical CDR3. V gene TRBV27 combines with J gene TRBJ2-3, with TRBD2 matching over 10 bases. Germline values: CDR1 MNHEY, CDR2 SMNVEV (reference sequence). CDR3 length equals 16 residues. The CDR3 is CASSLWGLAFTDTQYF. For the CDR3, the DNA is TGTGCTAGCAGTTTATGGGGACTAGCGTTCACAGATACGCAGTATTTT.

CDR3 region: CASSTPGQGGDEQFF. As DNA, the CDR3 is TGTGCCAGCAGCACTCCGGGACAGGGAGGGGATGAGCAGTTCTTC. The V and J genes are TRBV5-4 and TRBJ2-1; 9 nucleotides line up with TRBD1. V lost 4 bases, J lost 8 bases, and 10 bases stayed unmatched. CDR3 length: 15 residues. Germline V gene lookup returns CDR1 SGHNT and CDR2 YYREEE (reference sequence).

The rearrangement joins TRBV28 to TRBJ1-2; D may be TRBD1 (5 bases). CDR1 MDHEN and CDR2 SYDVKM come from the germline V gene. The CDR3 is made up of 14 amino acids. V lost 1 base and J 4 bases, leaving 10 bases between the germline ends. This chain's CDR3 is CASSLYGGSYGYTF. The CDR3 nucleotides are TGTGCCAGCAGTTTATACGGGGGGAGCTATGGCTACACCTTC.

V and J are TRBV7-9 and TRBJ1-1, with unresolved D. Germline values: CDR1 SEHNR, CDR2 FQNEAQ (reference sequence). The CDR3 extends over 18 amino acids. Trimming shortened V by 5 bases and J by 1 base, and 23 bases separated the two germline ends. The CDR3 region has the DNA TGTGCCAGCAGCCCAGGCAAGAGAGCAGACGGGGAGAACACTGAAGCTTTCTTT. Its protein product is CASSPGKRADGENTEAFF.

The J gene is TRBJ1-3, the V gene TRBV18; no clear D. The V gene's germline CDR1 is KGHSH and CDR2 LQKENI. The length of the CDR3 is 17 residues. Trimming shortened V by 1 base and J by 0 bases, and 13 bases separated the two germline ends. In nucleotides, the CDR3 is TGTGCCAGCTCACCACTCGAGGGCCCCAGCTCTGGAAACACCATATATTTT. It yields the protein CASSPLEGPSSGNTIYF. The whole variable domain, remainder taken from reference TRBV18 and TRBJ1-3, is NAGVMQNPRHLVRRRGQEARLRCSPMKGHSHVYWYRQLPEEGLKFMVYLQKENIIDESGMPKERFSAEFPKEGPSILRIQQVVRGDSAAYFCASSPLEGPSSGNTIYFGEGSWLTVV.

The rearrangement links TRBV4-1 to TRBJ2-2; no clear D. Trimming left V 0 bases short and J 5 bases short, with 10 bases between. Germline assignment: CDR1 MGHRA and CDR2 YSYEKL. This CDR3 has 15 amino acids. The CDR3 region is CASSQDQLATGELFF. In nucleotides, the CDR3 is TGCGCCAGCAGCCAAGATCAGTTGGCAACCGGGGAGCTGTTTTTT.

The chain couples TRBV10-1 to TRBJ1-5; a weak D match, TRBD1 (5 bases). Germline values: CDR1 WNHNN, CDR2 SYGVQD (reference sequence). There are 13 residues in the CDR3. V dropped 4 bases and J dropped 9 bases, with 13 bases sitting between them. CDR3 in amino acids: CASSAGIGGPQHF. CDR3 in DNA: TGCGCCAGCAGTGCAGGGATAGGTGGGCCCCAGCATTTT.

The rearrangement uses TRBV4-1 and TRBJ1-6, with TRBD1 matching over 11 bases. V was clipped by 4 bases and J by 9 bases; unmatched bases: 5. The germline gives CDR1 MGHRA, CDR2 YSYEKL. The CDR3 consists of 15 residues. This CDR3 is CASSRGQGAGSPLHF. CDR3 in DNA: TGCGCCAGCAGCCGCGGACAGGGGGCGGGTTCACCCCTCCACTTT.

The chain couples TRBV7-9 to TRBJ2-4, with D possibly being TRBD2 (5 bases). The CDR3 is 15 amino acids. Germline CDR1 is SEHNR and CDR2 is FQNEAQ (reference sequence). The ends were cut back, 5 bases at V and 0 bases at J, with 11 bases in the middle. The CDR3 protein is CASSREGLAKNIQYF. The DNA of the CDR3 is TGTGCCAGCAGCCGGGAAGGTCTAGCCAAAAACATTCAGTACTTC.

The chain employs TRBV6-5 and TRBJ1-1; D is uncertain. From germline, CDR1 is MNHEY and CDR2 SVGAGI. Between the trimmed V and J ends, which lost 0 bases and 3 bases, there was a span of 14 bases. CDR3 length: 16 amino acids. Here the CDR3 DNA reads TGTGCCAGCAGTTACTCTCTCTCCCCCGGGGACACTGAAGCTTTCTTT. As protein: CASSYSLSPGDTEAFF.

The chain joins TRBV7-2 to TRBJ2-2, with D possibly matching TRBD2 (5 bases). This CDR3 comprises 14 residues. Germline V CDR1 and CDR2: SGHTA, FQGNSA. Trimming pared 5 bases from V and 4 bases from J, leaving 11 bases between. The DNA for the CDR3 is TGTGCCAGCAGCCCCTTAGCGCGCACCGGGGAGCTGTTTTTT. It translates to CASSPLARTGELFF.

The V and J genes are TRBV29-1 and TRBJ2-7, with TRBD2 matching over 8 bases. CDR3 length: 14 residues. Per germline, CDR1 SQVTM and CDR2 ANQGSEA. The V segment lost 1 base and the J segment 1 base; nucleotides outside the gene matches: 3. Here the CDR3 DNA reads TGCAGCGTTGAAGTAGCGGGGAGGTCCTACGAGCAGTACTTC. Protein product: CSVEVAGRSYEQYF.

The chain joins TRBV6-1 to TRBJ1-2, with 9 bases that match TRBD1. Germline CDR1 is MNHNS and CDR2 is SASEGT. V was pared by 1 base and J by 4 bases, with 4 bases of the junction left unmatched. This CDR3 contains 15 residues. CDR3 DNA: TGTGCCAGCAGTGAAGGCCAGGACAGGGGCTATGGCTACACCTTC. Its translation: CASSEGQDRGYGYTF.

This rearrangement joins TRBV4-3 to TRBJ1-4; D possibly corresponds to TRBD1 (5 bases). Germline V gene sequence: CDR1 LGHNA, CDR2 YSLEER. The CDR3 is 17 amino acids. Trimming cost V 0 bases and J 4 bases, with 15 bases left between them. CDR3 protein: CASSQDPPGGVNEKLFF. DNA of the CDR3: TGCGCCAGCAGCCAAGACCCGCCGGGAGGGGTTAATGAAAAACTGTTTTTT.

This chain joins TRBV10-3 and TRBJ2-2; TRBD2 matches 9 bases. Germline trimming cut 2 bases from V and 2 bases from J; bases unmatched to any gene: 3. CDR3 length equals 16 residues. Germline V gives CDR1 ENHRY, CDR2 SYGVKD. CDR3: CAISEGLAYNTGELFF. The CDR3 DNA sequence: TGTGCCATCAGTGAGGGACTAGCGTATAACACCGGGGAGCTGTTTTTT.